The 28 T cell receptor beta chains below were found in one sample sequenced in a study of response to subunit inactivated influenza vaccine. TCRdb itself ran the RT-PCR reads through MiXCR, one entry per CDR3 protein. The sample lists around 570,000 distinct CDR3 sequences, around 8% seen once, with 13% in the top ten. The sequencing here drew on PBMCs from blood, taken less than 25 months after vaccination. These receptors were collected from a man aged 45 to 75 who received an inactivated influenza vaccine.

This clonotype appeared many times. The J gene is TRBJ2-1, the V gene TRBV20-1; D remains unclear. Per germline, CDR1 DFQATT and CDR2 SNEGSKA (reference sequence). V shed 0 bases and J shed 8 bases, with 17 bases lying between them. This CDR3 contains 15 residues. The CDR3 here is CSARDGRVTLDEQFF. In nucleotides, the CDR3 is TGCAGTGCTAGAGATGGTCGGGTGACTTTAGATGAGCAGTTCTTC.

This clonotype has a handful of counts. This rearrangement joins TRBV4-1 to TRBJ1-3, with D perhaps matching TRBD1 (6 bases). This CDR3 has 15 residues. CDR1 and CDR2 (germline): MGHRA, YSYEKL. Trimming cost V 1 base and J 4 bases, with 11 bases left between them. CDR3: CASSQGSGQGNTIYF. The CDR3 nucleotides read TGCGCCAGCAGCCAAGGCTCGGGACAAGGAAACACCATATATTTT.

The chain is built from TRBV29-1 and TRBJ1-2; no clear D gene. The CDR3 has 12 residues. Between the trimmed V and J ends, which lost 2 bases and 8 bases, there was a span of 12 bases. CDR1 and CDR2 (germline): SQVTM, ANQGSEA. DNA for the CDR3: TGCAGCGTTGAAACGAGGTCGCTGGGCTACACCTTC. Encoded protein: CSVETRSLGYTF.

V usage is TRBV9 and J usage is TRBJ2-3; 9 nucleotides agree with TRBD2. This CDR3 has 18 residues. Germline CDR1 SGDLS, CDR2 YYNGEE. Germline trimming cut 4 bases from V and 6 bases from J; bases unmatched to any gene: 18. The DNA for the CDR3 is TGTGCCAGCAGCTCCGGTAGGGGAGCGGGAGGTCCCGGGGATACGCAGTATTTT. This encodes CASSSGRGAGGPGDTQYF.

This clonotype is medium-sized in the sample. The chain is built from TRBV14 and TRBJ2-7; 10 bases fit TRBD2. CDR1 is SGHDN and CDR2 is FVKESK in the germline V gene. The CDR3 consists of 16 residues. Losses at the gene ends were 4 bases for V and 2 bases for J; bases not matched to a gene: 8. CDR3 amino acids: CASSRDRLAGTYEQYF. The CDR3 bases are TGTGCCAGCAGCCGTGACCGACTAGCGGGTACCTACGAGCAGTACTTC.

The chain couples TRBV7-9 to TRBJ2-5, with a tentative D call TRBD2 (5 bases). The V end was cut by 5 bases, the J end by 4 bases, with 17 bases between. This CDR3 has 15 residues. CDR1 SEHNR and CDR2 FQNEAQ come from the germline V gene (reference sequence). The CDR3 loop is CASSLGGRTLETQYF. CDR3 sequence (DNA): TGTGCCAGCAGCCTAGGTGGGCGGACTTTAGAGACCCAGTACTTC. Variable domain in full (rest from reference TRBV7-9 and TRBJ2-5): DTGVSQNPRHKITKRGQNVTFRCDPISEHNRLYWYRQTLGQGPEFLTYFQNEAQLEKSRLLSDRFSAERPKGSFSTLEIQRTEQGDSAMYLCASSLGGRTLETQYFGPGTRLLVL.

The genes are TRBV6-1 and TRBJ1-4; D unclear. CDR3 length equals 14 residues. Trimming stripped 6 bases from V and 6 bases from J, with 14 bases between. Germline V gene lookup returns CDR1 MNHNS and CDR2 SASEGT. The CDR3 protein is CASRPWAGYEKLFF. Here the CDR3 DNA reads TGTGCCAGCAGACCCTGGGCAGGATATGAAAAACTGTTTTTT.

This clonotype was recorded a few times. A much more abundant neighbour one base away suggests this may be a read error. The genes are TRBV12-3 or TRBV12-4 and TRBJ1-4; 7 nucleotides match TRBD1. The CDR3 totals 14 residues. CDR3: CASSTRGSNENLFF. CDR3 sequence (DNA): TGTGCCAGCAGTACCAGGGGGAGTAATGAAAACCTGTTTTTT.

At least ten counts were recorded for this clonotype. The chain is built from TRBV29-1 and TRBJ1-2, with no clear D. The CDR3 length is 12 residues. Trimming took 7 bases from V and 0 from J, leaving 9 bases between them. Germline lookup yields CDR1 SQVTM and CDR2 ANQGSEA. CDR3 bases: TGCAGCGGTGGGGTTTCTAACTATGGCTACACCTTC. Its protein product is CSGGVSNYGYTF.

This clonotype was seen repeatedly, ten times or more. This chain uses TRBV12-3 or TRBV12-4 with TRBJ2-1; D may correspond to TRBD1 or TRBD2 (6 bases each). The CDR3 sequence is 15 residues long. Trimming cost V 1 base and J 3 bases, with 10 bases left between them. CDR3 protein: CASSLEGGVYNEQFF. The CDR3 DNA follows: TGTGCCAGCAGTTTAGAGGGGGGTGTCTACAATGAGCAGTTCTTC.

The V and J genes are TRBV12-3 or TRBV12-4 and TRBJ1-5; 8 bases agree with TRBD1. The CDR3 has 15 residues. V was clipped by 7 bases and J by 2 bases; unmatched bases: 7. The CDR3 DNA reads TGTGCCAGCACCCGGACAGGGCCCGGCAATCAGCCCCAGCATTTT. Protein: CASTRTGPGNQPQHF.

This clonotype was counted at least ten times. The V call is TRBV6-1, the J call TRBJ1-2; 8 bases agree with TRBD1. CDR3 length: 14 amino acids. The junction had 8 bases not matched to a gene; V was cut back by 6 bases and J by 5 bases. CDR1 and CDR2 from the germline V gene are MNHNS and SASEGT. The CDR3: CASSRGQGTYGYTF. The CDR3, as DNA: TGTGCCAGCAGCCGCGGACAGGGAACATATGGCTACACCTTC.

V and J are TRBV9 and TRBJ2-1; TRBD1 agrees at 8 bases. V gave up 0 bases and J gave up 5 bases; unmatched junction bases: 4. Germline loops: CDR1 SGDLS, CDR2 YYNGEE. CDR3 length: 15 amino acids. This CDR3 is CASSVGGRGHNEQFF. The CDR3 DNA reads TGTGCCAGCAGCGTAGGTGGCAGGGGGCACAATGAGCAGTTCTTC. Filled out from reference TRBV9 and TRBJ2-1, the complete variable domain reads DSGVTQTPKHLITATGQRVTLRCSPRSGDLSVYWYQQSLDQGLQFLIQYYNGEERAKGNILERFSAQQFPDLHSELNLSSLELGDSALYFCASSVGGRGHNEQFFGPGTRLTVL.

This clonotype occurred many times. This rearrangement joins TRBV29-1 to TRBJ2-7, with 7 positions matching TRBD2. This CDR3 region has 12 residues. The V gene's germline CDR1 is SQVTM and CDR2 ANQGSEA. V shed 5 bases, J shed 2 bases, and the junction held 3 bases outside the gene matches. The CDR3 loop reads CSVFGLAYEQYF. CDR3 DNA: TGCAGCGTTTTTGGACTAGCCTACGAGCAGTACTTC.

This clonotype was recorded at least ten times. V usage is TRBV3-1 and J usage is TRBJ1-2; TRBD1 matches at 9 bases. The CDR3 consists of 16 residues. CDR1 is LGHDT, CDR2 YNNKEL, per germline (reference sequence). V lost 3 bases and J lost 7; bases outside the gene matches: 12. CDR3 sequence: CASSQNLQGAFGGYTF. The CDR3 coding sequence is TGTGCCAGCAGCCAGAACCTACAGGGGGCATTCGGTGGCTACACCTTC. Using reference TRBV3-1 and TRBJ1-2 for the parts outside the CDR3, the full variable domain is DTAVSQTPKYLVTQMGNDKSIKCEQNLGHDTMYWYKQDSKKFLKIMFSYNNKELIINETVPNRFSPKSPDKAHLNLHINSLELGDSAVYFCASSQNLQGAFGGYTFGSGTRLTVV.

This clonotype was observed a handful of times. CDR3 sequence (DNA): TGTGCCAGCAGTTGGGTCTCCCCTGTCAGGAACACTGAAGCTTTCTTT. Amino acids: CASSWVSPVRNTEAFF. The V call is TRBV12-3 or TRBV12-4, the J call TRBJ1-1; D gene ambiguous. The CDR3 totals 16 residues. V was clipped by 4 bases and J by 1 base, with 16 bases between them.

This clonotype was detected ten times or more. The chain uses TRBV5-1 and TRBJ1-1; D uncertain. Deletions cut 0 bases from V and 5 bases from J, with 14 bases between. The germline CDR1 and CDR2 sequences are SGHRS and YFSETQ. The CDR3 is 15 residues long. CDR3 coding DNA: TGCGCCAGCAGCTTGGCGTTAGGGAGACGGACTGAAGCTTTCTTT. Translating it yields CASSLALGRRTEAFF. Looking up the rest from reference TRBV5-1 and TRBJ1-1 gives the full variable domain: KAGVTQTPRYLIKTRGQQVTLSCSPISGHRSVSWYQQTPGQGLQFLFEYFSETQRNKGNFPGRFSGRQFSNSRSEMNVSTLELGDSALYLCASSLALGRRTEAFFGQGTRLTVV.

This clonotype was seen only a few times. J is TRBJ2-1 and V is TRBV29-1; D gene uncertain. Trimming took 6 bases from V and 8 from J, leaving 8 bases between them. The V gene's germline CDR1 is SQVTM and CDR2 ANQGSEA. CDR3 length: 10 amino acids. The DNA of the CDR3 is TGCAGCGTGAGAAGCGATGAGCAGTTCTTC. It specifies CSVRSDEQFF.

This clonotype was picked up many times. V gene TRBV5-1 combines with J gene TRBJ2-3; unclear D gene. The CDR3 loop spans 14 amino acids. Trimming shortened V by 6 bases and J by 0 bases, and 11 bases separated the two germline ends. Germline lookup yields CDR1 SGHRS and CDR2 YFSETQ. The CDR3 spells CASNKGVSTDTQYF. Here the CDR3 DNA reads TGCGCCAGCAACAAGGGTGTGAGCACAGATACGCAGTATTTT.

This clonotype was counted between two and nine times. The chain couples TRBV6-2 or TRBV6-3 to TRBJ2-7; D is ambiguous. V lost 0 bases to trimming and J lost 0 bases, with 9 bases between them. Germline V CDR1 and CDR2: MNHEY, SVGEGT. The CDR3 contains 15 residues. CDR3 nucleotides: TGTGCCAGCAGTTACTCGGCGCAGACCTCCTACGAGCAGTACTTC. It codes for CASSYSAQTSYEQYF.

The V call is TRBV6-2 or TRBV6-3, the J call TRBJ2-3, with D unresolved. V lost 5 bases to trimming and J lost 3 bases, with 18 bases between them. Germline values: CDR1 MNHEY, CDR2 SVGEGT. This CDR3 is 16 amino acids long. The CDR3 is CASSPEAWLGTDTQYF. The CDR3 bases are TGTGCCAGCAGTCCCGAGGCGTGGCTCGGGACAGATACGCAGTATTTT.

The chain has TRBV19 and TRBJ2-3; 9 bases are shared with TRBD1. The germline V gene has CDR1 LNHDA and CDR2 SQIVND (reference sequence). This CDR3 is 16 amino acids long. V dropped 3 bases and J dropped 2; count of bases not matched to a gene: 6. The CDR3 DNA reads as TGTGCCAGTAGTATTTACTGGACAGGGGTCACAGATACGCAGTATTTT. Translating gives CASSIYWTGVTDTQYF.

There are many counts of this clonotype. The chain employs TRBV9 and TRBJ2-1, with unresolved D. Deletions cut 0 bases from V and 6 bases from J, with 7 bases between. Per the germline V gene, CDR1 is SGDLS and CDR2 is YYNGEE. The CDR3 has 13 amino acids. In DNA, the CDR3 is TGTGCCAGCAGCGTAGCTGGGCTCAATGAGCAGTTCTTC. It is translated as CASSVAGLNEQFF.

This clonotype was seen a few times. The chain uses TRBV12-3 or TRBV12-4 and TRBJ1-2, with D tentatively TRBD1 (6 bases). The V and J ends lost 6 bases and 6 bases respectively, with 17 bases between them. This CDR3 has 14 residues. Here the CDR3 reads CASSPWRGADGYTF. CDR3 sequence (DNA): TGTGCCAGCAGCCCCTGGAGGGGGGCGGATGGCTACACCTTC.

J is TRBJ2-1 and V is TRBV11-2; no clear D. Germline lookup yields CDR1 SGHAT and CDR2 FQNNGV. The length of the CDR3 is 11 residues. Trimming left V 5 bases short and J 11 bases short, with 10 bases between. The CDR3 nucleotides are TGTGCCAGCAGCCTGGACCACCAGCAGTTCTTC. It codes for CASSLDHQQFF.

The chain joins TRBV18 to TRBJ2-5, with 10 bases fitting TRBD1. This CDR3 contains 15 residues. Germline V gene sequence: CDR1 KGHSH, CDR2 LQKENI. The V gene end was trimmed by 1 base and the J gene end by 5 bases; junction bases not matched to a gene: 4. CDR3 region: CASSPRTGGIETQYF. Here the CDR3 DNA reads TGTGCCAGCTCACCACGGACAGGGGGGATCGAGACCCAGTACTTC.

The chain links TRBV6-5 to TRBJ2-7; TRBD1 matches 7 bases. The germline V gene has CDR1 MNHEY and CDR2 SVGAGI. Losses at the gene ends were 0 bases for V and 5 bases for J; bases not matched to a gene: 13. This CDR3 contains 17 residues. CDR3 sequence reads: CASSYSIYRQGFHEQYF. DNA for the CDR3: TGTGCCAGCAGTTACTCGATATATAGACAGGGTTTCCACGAGCAGTACTTC.

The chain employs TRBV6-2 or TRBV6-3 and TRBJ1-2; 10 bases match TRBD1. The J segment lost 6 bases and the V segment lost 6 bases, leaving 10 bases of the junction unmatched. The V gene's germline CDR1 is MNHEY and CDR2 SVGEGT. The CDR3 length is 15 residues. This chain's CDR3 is CASSLRQGARNGYTF. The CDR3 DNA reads TGTGCCAGCAGCTTACGACAGGGGGCGCGTAATGGCTACACCTTC.